The clone carrying this TCR beta chain came up a few times. The record originates from a study of sequential checkpoint blockade in melanoma. The overall study: First-line arms were nivolumab then ipilimumab, or the reverse, randomized 1:1. Maintenance nivolumab came after either treatment sequence.

The treatment is: randomized to nivolumab then ipilimumab (arm A) or the reverse (arm B). DNA-damaging chemotherapy had not been given to any patient beforehand. Sorted cells were live CD3+CD8+, lacking CD19 and CD56, from PBMCs. The germline CDR1 and CDR2 sequences are LNHDA and SQIVND (reference sequence). V lost 6 bases, J lost 4 bases, and 13 bases lay in between. This CDR3 spans 13 amino acids. Only in-frame clones appear in the TCRdb table, and some are missing; sequencing was by immunoSEQ multiplex PCR. The data contain under 25,000 clones, around 80% of them singletons. The receptor comes from a human donor with melanoma. This material consisted of CD8+ T cells sorted from blood (inferred from file names), taken from a patient given nivolumab and ipilimumab in sequence. The chain has TRBV19 and TRBJ2-7; D might be TRBD2 (5 bases). The CDR3 protein is CASRDPGGYEQYF. CDR3 bases: TGTGCCAGTAGAGACCCCGGAGGTTACGAGCAGTACTTC. Looking up the rest from reference TRBV19 and TRBJ2-7 gives the full variable domain: DGGITQSPKYLFRKEGQNVTLSCEQNLNHDAMYWYRQDPGQGLRLIYYSQIVNDFQKGDIAEGYSVSREKKESFPLTVTSAQKNPTAFYLCASRDPGGYEQYFGPGTRLTVT.